Listed here is a single T cell receptor (beta chain). Its antigen is undetermined. Sequence at one end of the junction differs from germline and may be a read error. These data originate in a study of CD8+CD57+ T cells in acquired aplastic anemia. As for the study in general: Sorted CD4+ and CD8+ cell DNA averaged around 3 ug. Study-level results: With respect to CD8+ Simpson's diversity, patients and controls did not differ significantly.

Genomic DNA served as template for TCR beta VDJ and CDR3 profiling. TCRdb re-called the reads through MiXCR, storing one row per CDR3 protein. The sample shows fewer than 300,000 distinct CDR3 sequences, roughly 82% of them seen only once. CDR1 and CDR2 from the germline V gene are LNHDA and SQIVND (reference sequence). This CDR3 contains 14 residues. Patients who underwent sequencing had shown CD8+CD57+ cell expansion by flow cytometry. Among the patients, none had received any therapy at the time of blood sampling. The material sequenced was sorted CD4+, CD8+, or CD8+CD57+ T cells (not recorded which) from PBMCs. V gene TRBV19 combines with J gene TRBJ2-3, with a weak D call TRBD2 (5 bases). The clonotype was recovered from a human donor with aplastic anemia. DNA of the CDR3: TGTGCCAGTAGTTTAGCGAGCGGTCCCGACACGCAGCAGTTT. Translated, it gives CASSLASGPDTQQF.